The present entry profiles one T cell receptor (beta chain) with its context. Its antigen is not yet known. No base-level quality is on record; no much larger clone is a single base apart. From the germline V gene, CDR1 is MNHEY and CDR2 is SVGEGT. The V and J ends are trimmed by 0 bases and 4 bases, leaving 4 bases between them. The cysteine opens and the phenylalanine closes a CDR3 of 13 amino acids. This entry keeps only the CDR3 DNA: 39 bases, framed from base 1. The time point label here, explained by the study, means: about 28 days (+/-7) after the second vaccine dose. AZD1222 recipients given second doses at about 4 weeks or at about 12 weeks were pooled, since spike-specific TCR depth and breadth were not found to differ between the two schedules. Samples from vaccinated people were obtained from the UK trials COV001 and COV002, which included a single-blind randomized controlled phase 2/3 trial of AZD1222 (ChAdOx1 nCoV-19) in healthy adults. For TCRbeta chain sequencing, PBMC samples from trial participants were taken at day 0 and at day 28 after the second dose.

The data derive from a study of T cell responses to AZD1222 COVID-19 vaccine (dated by TCRdb to the early 2020s). Some background on the complete study: TCR sequencing covered approximately 230 trial participants: 207 given two doses of AZD1222 and around 26 given two doses of MenACWY control vaccine. Trial participants were enrolled by age into 18-55, 56-69 and 70-plus year subgroups, with about 150, 28 and 57 TCR-sequenced participants respectively. The study at large found these results: Conclusions about previously exposed vaccinees are limited, since just a handful of AZD1222 recipients were seropositive for SARS-CoV-2 at baseline. After two AZD1222 doses, spike-specific TCR breadth and depth were significantly higher than at day 0 and than in MenACWY recipients. The 56-69-year group was small, and its depth increase did not reach significance, likely because of low power. Reportedly, close to half of the unique spike-specific TCRs recognized epitopes lying outside the regions that are mutated in the B.1.351 and B.1.1.7 variants. Participants were mostly white British, with more females than males. The authors suggested clonal diversity may have been underestimated. CD4 TCRs associated with the vaccine covered the entire spike protein, and the dominant responses were in regions 160-218 and 743-854. No day 14 peak-response samples were available, so repertoires were characterized only after the peak T cell response.

The CDR3 regions of human TCRbeta chains were analyzed by immunosequencing. Under the source paper's analysis protocol: Repertoire TCRs were checked for matches against a reference library of SARS-CoV-2-specific TCRs that had been generated using the MIRA antigen-specificity platform. Breadth meant the fraction of unique TCRs that were SARS-CoV-2-associated, whereas depth meant the fraction of total T cells that were SARS-CoV-2-associated. Using the MIRA data, every spike-specific TCR was mapped to the spike region that the TCR reacted to and assigned to either a CD4 or a CD8 class. Log10-transformed breadth and depth values were compared by one-way ANOVA with Sidak's multiple comparisons tests. TCRdb limited this immuneACCESS table to in-frame rearrangements with V and J called. A share of clones is missing; checked studies link under half to unresolved V genes, and the rest is unexplained. V, J and clone size are those of that table, while D and trimming were read from the DNA. The sample profile shows approximately 17,000 clones; about four fifths of them were found once. The top ten constitute 11% to 15% of the sample.

The chain is assembled from TRBV6-2 or TRBV6-3 and TRBJ1-5; no D gene is confidently identified. This sequence originates from an adult who received the AZD1222 COVID-19 vaccine. The sample was peripheral blood, taken 28 days after the second AZD1222 dose. The CDR3 here reads CASSYSENQPQHF. The sequenced DNA is TGTGCCAGCAGTTACTCTGAGAATCAGCCCCAGCATTTT.